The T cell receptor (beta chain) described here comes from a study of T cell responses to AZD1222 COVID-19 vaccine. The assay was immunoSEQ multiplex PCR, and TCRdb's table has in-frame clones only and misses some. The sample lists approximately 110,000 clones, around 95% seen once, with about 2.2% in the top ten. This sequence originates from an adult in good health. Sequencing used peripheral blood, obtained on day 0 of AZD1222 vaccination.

CDR3 coding DNA: TGTGCCAGCAGCCCCACTAGCGGGGGTAGGGCAGATACGCAGTATTTT. Translating it yields CASSPTSGGRADTQYF. The V and J genes are TRBV7-3 and TRBJ2-3; 11 bases fit TRBD2. The CDR3 has 16 amino acids. The germline CDR1 and CDR2 sequences are SGHTA and FQGTGA. V was clipped by 5 bases and J by 4 bases; unmatched bases: 8.